The 32 T cell receptor beta chains below were found in one sample sequenced in a study of blood T cell repertoires in COVID-19. Measured with immunoSEQ multiplex PCR; TCRdb has only the in-frame clones, and not every one. This sample carries around 190,000 clones, 80% of them seen once, and the ten largest clones take roughly 6.4%. The sequencing input was peripheral blood. These receptors were taken from a man in his fifties or sixties with acute or convalescent COVID-19.

The CDR3 loop reads CASSTDASGRGNEQFF. DNA of the CDR3: TGTGCCAGTAGTACCGACGCTAGCGGGAGAGGTAATGAGCAGTTCTTC. V gene TRBV19 combines with J gene TRBJ2-1, with 10 positions matching TRBD2. The J segment lost 7 bases and the V segment lost 4 bases, leaving 10 bases of the junction unmatched. Per the germline V gene, CDR1 is LNHDA and CDR2 is SQIVND (reference sequence). The CDR3 totals 16 residues.

The count of this clone is one. The CDR3 DNA reads TGTGCCAGTACCCCAGGGTACGCCGAAGCTTTCTTT. This encodes CASTPGYAEAFF. The chain combines TRBV19 with TRBJ1-1; D is perhaps TRBD1 (5 bases). There are 12 residues in the CDR3. Germline values: CDR1 LNHDA, CDR2 SQIVND (reference sequence). V lost 7 bases, J lost 8 bases, and 14 bases lay in between. The whole variable domain, filled in from reference TRBV19 and TRBJ1-1, reads DGGITQSPKYLFRKEGQNVTLSCEQNLNHDAMYWYRQDPGQGLRLIYYSQIVNDFQKGDIAEGYSVSREKKESFPLTVTSAQKNPTAFYLCASTPGYAEAFFGQGTRLTVV.

J is TRBJ1-5 and V is TRBV19; TRBD1 matches at 10 bases. The CDR3 runs 16 residues. J was trimmed by 4 bases and V by 5 bases; bases with no gene match: 8. In germline, CDR1 is LNHDA, CDR2 SQIVND (reference sequence). The CDR3 nucleotides are TGTGCCAGTAGTCCTAGGGGACAGGGGAGGAATCAGCCCCAGCATTTT. It yields the protein CASSPRGQGRNQPQHF.

The chain has TRBV12-5 and TRBJ1-1, with D unresolved. CDR3 length equals 17 residues. The ends were cut back, 7 bases at V and 0 bases at J, with 21 bases in the middle. From germline, CDR1 is LGHNT and CDR2 FRNRAP. Here the CDR3 DNA reads TGTGCTAGTGCCCTCAACTCGGGATTCCTTATGAACACTGAAGCTTTCTTT. It translates to CASALNSGFLMNTEAFF.

The table lists this clone with a count of one. The rearrangement links TRBV3-1 (or the pseudogene TRBV3-2) to TRBJ2-7; 12 nucleotides align to TRBD1. The CDR3 totals 16 residues. V gave up 3 bases and J gave up 7 bases; unmatched junction bases: 10. Germline assignment: CDR1 LGHDT and CDR2 YNNKEL (reference sequence). The CDR3 nucleotides are TGTGCCAGCAGCCATTATTCGGGACAGGGGGCGCGTGAGCAGTACTTC. Its protein is CASSHYSGQGAREQYF.

This clone was seen only once. The gene calls are TRBV7-9 and TRBJ2-7; 9 bases are shared with TRBD2. Germline V lookup: CDR1 SEHNR, CDR2 FQNEAQ (reference sequence). The V segment lost 10 bases and the J segment 4 bases; nucleotides outside the gene matches: 8. The CDR3 length is 13 residues. The CDR3 protein is CATDSGSGYEQYF. The DNA for the CDR3 is TGTGCCACCGATAGCGGGAGTGGGTACGAGCAGTACTTC.

V and J are TRBV10-3 and TRBJ2-3; 8 bases map to TRBD2. Per the germline V gene, CDR1 is ENHRY and CDR2 is SYGVKD. With 7 bases clipped from V and 3 bases from J, the junction kept 3 bases outside the gene matches. The CDR3 extends over 13 amino acids. This CDR3 is CAITAGVTDTQYF. DNA for the CDR3: TGTGCCATCACAGCGGGAGTAACAGATACGCAGTATTTT.

This rearrangement joins TRBV20-1 to TRBJ1-4; 9 bases fit TRBD1. Per germline, CDR1 DFQATT and CDR2 SNEGSKA (reference sequence). The CDR3 has 19 residues. The trim removed 3 bases at V and 5 bases at J, leaving 19 bases unmatched. CDR3 in amino acids: CSASSRWGGPDRGNEKLFF. The CDR3 nucleotides read TGCAGTGCTAGTAGTAGGTGGGGGGGACCGGACAGGGGAAATGAAAAACTGTTTTTT.

The chain couples TRBV29-1 to TRBJ2-1; perhaps TRBD1 as D (6 bases). The germline gives CDR1 SQVTM, CDR2 ANQGSEA. V dropped 6 bases and J dropped 10 bases, with 16 bases sitting between them. This CDR3 is 12 amino acids long. DNA of the CDR3: TGCAGCGTCACAACAGGGAACCGGGAGCAGTTCTTC. It yields the protein CSVTTGNREQFF.

The V gene is TRBV2, the J gene TRBJ1-5; D ambiguous. The V end was cut by 7 bases, the J end by 5 bases, with 15 bases between. The CDR3 contains 14 residues. The germline gives CDR1 SNHLY, CDR2 FYNNEI. The CDR3 loop reads CASTEGSRDQPQHF. The CDR3 DNA sequence: TGTGCCAGCACCGAGGGCAGCCGGGATCAGCCCCAGCATTTT.

V usage is TRBV6-5 and J usage is TRBJ2-7, with 7 bases that match TRBD2. V lost 6 bases, J lost 6 bases, and 8 bases stayed unmatched. This CDR3 is 13 amino acids long. CDR1 MNHEY and CDR2 SVGAGI come from the germline V gene. The CDR3 loop is CASRPHTSAEQYF. CDR3 DNA sequence: TGTGCCAGCAGACCCCACACTAGCGCCGAGCAGTACTTC.

This chain joins TRBV3-1 (or the pseudogene TRBV3-2) and TRBJ1-2; D not certain. Deletions cut 4 bases from V and 6 bases from J, with 9 bases between. CDR1 and CDR2 from the germline V gene are LGHDT and YNNKEL (reference sequence). The CDR3 runs 12 residues. CDR3 residues: CASSLLADGYTF. CDR3 in DNA: TGTGCCAGCAGCCTTCTGGCTGATGGCTACACCTTC.

V usage is TRBV9 and J usage is TRBJ1-1; maybe TRBD1 (5 bases). Trimming left V 5 bases short and J 1 base short, with 12 bases between. CDR1 and CDR2 from the germline V gene are SGDLS and YYNGEE. This CDR3 is 14 amino acids long. Written as DNA, the CDR3 is TGTGCCAGCAGTCTCCATCAGGGGAACACTGAAGCTTTCTTT. Its protein product is CASSLHQGNTEAFF. The entire variable domain, with the rest obtained from reference TRBV9 and TRBJ1-1, is as follows: DSGVTQTPKHLITATGQRVTLRCSPRSGDLSVYWYQQSLDQGLQFLIQYYNGEERAKGNILERFSAQQFPDLHSELNLSSLELGDSALYFCASSLHQGNTEAFFGQGTRLTVV.

This clone was recorded a few times. The chain joins TRBV30 to TRBJ1-5, with TRBD1 identical over 9 bases. Germline V gives CDR1 GTSNPN, CDR2 SVGIG (reference sequence). Trimming took 0 bases from V and 6 from J; bases not matched to a gene: 6. The CDR3 spans 15 residues. The CDR3 coding sequence is TGTGCCTGGAGTGTTTGGGGACAGGGTCCTCAGCCCCAGCATTTT. This codes for CAWSVWGQGPQPQHF.

The chain employs TRBV4-1 and TRBJ1-2; TRBD1 agrees at 9 bases. Germline assignment: CDR1 MGHRA and CDR2 YSYEKL. V shed 4 bases, J shed 2 bases, and the junction held 11 bases outside the gene matches. The CDR3 is 17 amino acids. This chain's CDR3 is CASSPQSQGQGNYGYTF. CDR3 nucleotides: TGCGCCAGCAGCCCGCAATCTCAGGGACAGGGAAACTATGGCTACACCTTC.

The chain employs TRBV7-2 and TRBJ2-1, with 7 bases identical to TRBD2. CDR1 is SGHTA, CDR2 FQGNSA, per germline. The CDR3 extends over 14 amino acids. V was pared by 2 bases and J by 15 bases, with 13 bases of the junction left unmatched. The CDR3 region has the DNA TGTGCCAGCAGCTTAAGGACTATCGGGACTATACTGTTCTTC. Amino acid sequence: CASSLRTIGTILFF.

The rearrangement links TRBV27 to TRBJ1-6; TRBD1 might be the D (5 bases). Germline lookup yields CDR1 MNHEY and CDR2 SMNVEV (reference sequence). With 3 bases removed from V and 9 bases from J, the gap between germline ends came to 12 bases. The CDR3 runs to 14 residues. The CDR3 DNA reads TGTGCCAGCAGTTTTGCAGGGCAGAGTTCACCCCTCCACTTT. This codes for CASSFAGQSSPLHF.

This clone has only a few counts. The rearrangement links TRBV30 to TRBJ1-6; D call uncertain. This CDR3 has 13 amino acids. CDR1 is GTSNPN and CDR2 is SVGIG in the germline V gene (reference sequence). With 2 bases removed from V and 6 bases from J, the gap between germline ends came to 8 bases. CDR3 nucleotides: TGTGCCTGGAGTCGTCAGATTAATTCACCCCTCCACTTT. Its protein is CAWSRQINSPLHF.

The chain combines TRBV5-8 with TRBJ2-1, with D possibly matching TRBD1 (6 bases). Trimming pared 0 bases from V and 3 bases from J, leaving 10 bases between. This CDR3 is built from 15 residues. Looked up from germline, CDR1 is SGHTS and CDR2 is YDEGEE. The CDR3 loop is CASSLEQGFYNEQFF. CDR3 in DNA: TGTGCCAGCAGCTTGGAACAGGGATTCTACAATGAGCAGTTCTTC.

The chain combines TRBV18 with TRBJ2-4; 9 bases are a match to TRBD1. Germline V gene sequence: CDR1 KGHSH, CDR2 LQKENI. The CDR3 is made up of 19 amino acids. The trim removed 3 bases at V and 4 bases at J, leaving 16 bases unmatched. The CDR3 coding sequence is TGTGCCAGCTCACCCCTACCTCAACGGCCGGACAGGGGTAAAAACATTCAGTACTTC. The encoded protein is CASSPLPQRPDRGKNIQYF.

The J gene is TRBJ1-1, the V gene TRBV7-6, with 7 bases fitting TRBD1. The CDR3 is made up of 16 amino acids. J lost 3 bases, V lost 2 bases, and 9 bases had no gene match. Germline values: CDR1 SGHVS, CDR2 FNYEAQ. The CDR3 DNA sequence: TGTGCCAGCAGCTTAAGTCGTGGCAGGGGGGACACTGAAGCTTTCTTT. Its translation is CASSLSRGRGDTEAFF.

This clone appeared a few times. J is TRBJ2-7 and V is TRBV28, with D uncertain. CDR1 is MDHEN and CDR2 is SYDVKM in the germline V gene. The V end was cut by 0 bases, the J end by 0 bases, with 6 bases between. There are 14 residues in the CDR3. The CDR3, as DNA: TGTGCCAGCAGTTTATGGGCAAGCTCCTACGAGCAGTACTTC. As protein: CASSLWASSYEQYF.

The chain couples TRBV7-8 to TRBJ2-1; TRBD2 matches 13 bases. CDR3 length equals 16 residues. The ends lost 5 bases at V and 10 bases at J; junction bases unmatched: 11. The germline V gene has CDR1 SGHVS and CDR2 FQNEAQ. The CDR3 protein is CASSHPGLAGRREQFF. Written as DNA, the CDR3 is TGTGCCAGCAGCCACCCGGGACTAGCGGGAAGGAGGGAGCAGTTCTTC.

The chain uses TRBV6-2 or TRBV6-3 and TRBJ1-1, with 9 nucleotides matching TRBD1. V lost 2 bases, J lost 0 bases, and 7 bases stayed unmatched. Germline CDR1 is MNHEY and CDR2 is SVGEGT. CDR3 length equals 17 residues. In DNA form, the CDR3 reads TGTGCCAGCAGTTACAAGGGACAGGGCTGGATGAACACTGAAGCTTTCTTT. Amino acids: CASSYKGQGWMNTEAFF.

The chain combines TRBV18 with TRBJ2-3, with 10 nucleotides matching TRBD1. Per germline, CDR1 KGHSH and CDR2 LQKENI. The trim removed 8 bases at V and 3 bases at J, leaving 8 bases unmatched. The CDR3 loop spans 15 amino acids. In DNA form, the CDR3 reads TGTGCCAGCGCATCGACAGGGGGCAGGACAGATACGCAGTATTTT. Its protein is CASASTGGRTDTQYF.

CDR3 sequence: CASRWTGGAFTF. The CDR3 DNA reads TGTGCCAGCAGGTGGACAGGGGGCGCTTTCACCTTC. The J gene is TRBJ1-2, the V gene TRBV5-4, with TRBD1 matching over 11 bases. The germline CDR1 and CDR2 sequences are SGHNT and YYREEE (reference sequence). Losses at the gene ends were 5 bases for V and 13 bases for J; bases not matched to a gene: 7. The CDR3 runs 12 residues.

The chain is built from TRBV6-4 and TRBJ1-5, with D possibly being TRBD1 (6 bases). CDR1 and CDR2 from the germline V gene are MRHNA and SNTAGT. V was trimmed by 2 bases and J by 7 bases, leaving 15 bases between them. The CDR3 consists of 15 residues. The CDR3 spells CASSDQGQRRQPQHF. The CDR3 nucleotides are TGTGCCAGCAGTGACCAGGGGCAACGGCGACAGCCCCAGCATTTT.

The rearrangement joins TRBV3-1 (or the pseudogene TRBV3-2) to TRBJ1-2; D possibly corresponds to TRBD1 (6 bases). V was cut by 1 base and J by 9 bases, with 15 bases left in between. The CDR3 covers 14 residues. The V gene's germline CDR1 is LGHDT and CDR2 YNNKEL (reference sequence). The CDR3 loop is CASSQGTAARSYTF. CDR3 bases: TGTGCCAGCAGCCAAGGGACAGCCGCCAGGAGCTACACCTTC.

Note on this clone: A junction end diverges from the germline sequence, so it may reflect a read error. This sequence joins TRBV7-6 and TRBJ2-3; weak D call: TRBD2 (6 bases). Germline V gene lookup returns CDR1 SGHVS and CDR2 FNYEAQ. CDR3 length: 14 residues. The CDR3 protein is CASSLATSTDTRYF. In DNA, the CDR3 is TGTGCCAGCAGCTTAGCCACTAGCACAGATACGCGGTATTTT.

This sequence joins TRBV3-1 (or the pseudogene TRBV3-2) and TRBJ1-4, with D uncertain. The CDR3 sequence is 16 residues long. Trimming pared 3 bases from V and 3 bases from J, leaving 14 bases between. Germline CDR1 is LGHDT and CDR2 is YNNKEL (reference sequence). CDR3 region: CASSQLPGGPNEKLFF. CDR3 in DNA: TGTGCCAGCAGCCAGCTTCCGGGCGGGCCTAATGAAAAACTGTTTTTT.

This clone was observed a single time. This chain uses TRBV7-2 with TRBJ2-2; possible D gene TRBD1, 6 bases. V lost 8 bases and J lost 2, with 12 bases in between. Germline-derived CDR1 and CDR2 are SGHTA and FQGNSA. The CDR3 is 14 amino acids. In DNA form, the CDR3 reads TGTGCCAGCCGTCTAGGGGGAAACACCGGGGAGCTGTTTTTT. Translation: CASRLGGNTGELFF.

The chain employs TRBV5-4 and TRBJ2-2; 10 bases are a match to TRBD1. V was pared by 4 bases and J by 2 bases, with 5 bases of the junction left unmatched. The germline V gene encodes CDR1 SGHNT and CDR2 YYREEE (reference sequence). This CDR3 contains 16 residues. CDR3 nucleotide sequence: TGTGCCAGCAGCCTGGGGACAGGGGCCAACACCGGGGAGCTGTTTTTT. Translated, it gives CASSLGTGANTGELFF. Combining the CDR3 with reference TRBV5-4 and TRBJ2-2 gives the whole variable domain ETGVTQSPTHLIKTRGQQVTLRCSSQSGHNTVSWYQQALGQGPQFIFQYYREEENGRGNFPPRFSGLQFPNYSSELNVNALELDDSALYLCASSLGTGANTGELFFGEGSRLTVL.